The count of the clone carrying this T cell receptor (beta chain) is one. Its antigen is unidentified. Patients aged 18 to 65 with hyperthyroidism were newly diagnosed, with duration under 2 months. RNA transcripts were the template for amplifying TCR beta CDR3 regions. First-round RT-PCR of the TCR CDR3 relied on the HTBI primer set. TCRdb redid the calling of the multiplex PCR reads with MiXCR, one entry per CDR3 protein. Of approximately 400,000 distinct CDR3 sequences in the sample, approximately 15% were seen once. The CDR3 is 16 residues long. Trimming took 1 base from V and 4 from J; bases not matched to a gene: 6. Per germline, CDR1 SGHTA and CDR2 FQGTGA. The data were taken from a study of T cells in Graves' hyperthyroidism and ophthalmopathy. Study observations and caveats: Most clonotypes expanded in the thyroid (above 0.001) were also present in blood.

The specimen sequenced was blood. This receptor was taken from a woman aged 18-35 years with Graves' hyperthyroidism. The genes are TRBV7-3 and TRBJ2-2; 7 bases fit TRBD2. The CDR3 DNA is TGTGCCAGCAGCTTAAGGCGGGAGCTAAGCACCGGGGAGCTGTTTTTT. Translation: CASSLRRELSTGELFF.